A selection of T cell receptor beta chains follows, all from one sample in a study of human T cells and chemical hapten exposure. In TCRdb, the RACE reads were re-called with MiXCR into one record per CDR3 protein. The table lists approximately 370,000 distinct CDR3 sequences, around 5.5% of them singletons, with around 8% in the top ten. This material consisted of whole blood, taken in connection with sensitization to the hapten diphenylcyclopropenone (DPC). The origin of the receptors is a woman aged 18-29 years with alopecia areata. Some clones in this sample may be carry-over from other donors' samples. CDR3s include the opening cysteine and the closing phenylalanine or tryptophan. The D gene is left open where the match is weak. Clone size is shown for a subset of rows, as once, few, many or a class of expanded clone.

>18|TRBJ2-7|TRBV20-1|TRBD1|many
TGCAGTGCTAGTCCGGGACAGGGGGATCCAATGGCCATCCACGAGCAGTACTTC
CSASPGQGDPMAIHEQYF
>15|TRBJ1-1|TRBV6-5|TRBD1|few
TGTGCCAGCAGTGCGACAGGGTCCCGAGACACTGAAGCTTTCTTT
CASSATGSRDTEAFF
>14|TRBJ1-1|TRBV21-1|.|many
TGTGCCAGCAGCAAACGCGGGGGTCCCACTGAAGCTTTCTTT
CASSKRGGPTEAFF
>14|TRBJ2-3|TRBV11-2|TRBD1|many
TGTGCCAGCAGCTTAGACAGGGGGCGTGATACGCAGTATTTT
CASSLDRGRDTQYF
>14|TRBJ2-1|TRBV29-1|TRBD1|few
TGCAGCGTAAGGGACAGGGCGGAGTACAATGAGCAGTTCTTC
CSVRDRAEYNEQFF
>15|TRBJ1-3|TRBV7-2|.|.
TGTGCCAGCAGCTTAGGAGGGGTCCCTGGAAACACCATATATTTT
CASSLGGVPGNTIYF
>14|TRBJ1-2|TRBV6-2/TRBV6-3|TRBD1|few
TGTGCCAGCAGTTCCCTGAGGACAGGGATAGGCTACACCTTC
CASSSLRTGIGYTF
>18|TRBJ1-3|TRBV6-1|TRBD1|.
TGTGCCAGCAGGAGACAGGGGGCCACCGTTGGCTCTGGAAACACCATATATTTT
CASRRQGATVGSGNTIYF
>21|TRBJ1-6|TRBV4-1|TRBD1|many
TGCGCCAGCAGCCCCACGAGGCAGGGGGTTCTGATGAGCTCCTATAATTCACCCCTCCACTTT
CASSPTRQGVLMSSYNSPLHF
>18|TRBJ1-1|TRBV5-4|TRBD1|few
TGTGCCAGCAGCCATGACGACCGGACAGGGGGCCTAAACACTGAAGCTTTCTTT
CASSHDDRTGGLNTEAFF
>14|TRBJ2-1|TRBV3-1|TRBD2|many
TGTGCCAGCAGCCGTGGACTAGCCGAGGATGAGCAGTTCTTC
CASSRGLAEDEQFF
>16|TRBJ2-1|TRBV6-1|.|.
TGTGCCAGCAGGGAATCAAGTGAAAGCTCCTACAATGAGCAGTTCTTC
CASRESSESSYNEQFF
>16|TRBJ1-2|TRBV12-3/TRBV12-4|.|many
TGTGCCAGCAGTTTGGGCAGTTTGCTACTTAACTATGGCTACACCTTC
CASSLGSLLLNYGYTF
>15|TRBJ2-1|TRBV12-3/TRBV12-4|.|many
TGTGCCAGCAGTTTAGCGTGGGACACTGACAATGAGCAGTTCTTC
CASSLAWDTDNEQFF
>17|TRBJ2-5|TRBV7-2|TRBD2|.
TGTGCCAGCAGCTTAAACGCTCTGAGGACTAGCCGGCAGACCCAGTACTTC
CASSLNALRTSRQTQYF
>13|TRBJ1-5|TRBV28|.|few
TGTGCCAGCAGGACACCTTCAGGGCAGCCCCAGCATTTT
CASRTPSGQPQHF
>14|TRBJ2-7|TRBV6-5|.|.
TGTGCCAGCAGTTACTCGCGGAGCTCCTACGAGCAGTACTTC
CASSYSRSSYEQYF
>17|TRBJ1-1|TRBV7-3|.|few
TGTGCCAGCAGCTTAGAAAGGTCAGGGGTATTAAGGACTGAAGCTTTCTTT
CASSLERSGVLRTEAFF
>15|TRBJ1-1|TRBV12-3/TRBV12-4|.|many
TGTGCCAGCAGTTTATTTAGTGTCCAGAGCACTGAAGCTTTCTTT
CASSLFSVQSTEAFF
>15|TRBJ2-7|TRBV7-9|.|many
TGTGCCAGCAGCTTAGCGCGTGCTAGCACCTACGAGCAGTACTTC
CASSLARASTYEQYF
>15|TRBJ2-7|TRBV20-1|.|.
TGCAGTGCTAGAGCATCCGGGACCGCAGCCTACGAGCAGTACTTC
CSARASGTAAYEQYF
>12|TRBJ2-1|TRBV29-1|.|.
TGCAGCGCCTTCCAGGGGACAAACGAGCAGTTCTTC
CSAFQGTNEQFF
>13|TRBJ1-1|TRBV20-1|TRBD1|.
TGCAGTGCTAGAGTATCAGGGGGCACTGAAGCTTTCTTT
CSARVSGGTEAFF
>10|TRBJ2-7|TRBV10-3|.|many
TGTGCCACCAGGTCGGGGCCGCAGTACTTC
CATRSGPQYF
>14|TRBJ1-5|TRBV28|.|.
TGTGCCACCCAACCCCGGCAGGGTCTTCAGCCCCAGCATTTT
CATQPRQGLQPQHF
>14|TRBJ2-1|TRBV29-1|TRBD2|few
TGCAGCGTTGTTGGGAGCGGGGGATACAATGAGCAGTTCTTC
CSVVGSGGYNEQFF
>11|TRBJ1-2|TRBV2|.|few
TGTGCCAGCAGGGAACCTGATGGCTACACCTTC
CASREPDGYTF
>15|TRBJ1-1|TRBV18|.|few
TGTGCCACCTCAGGGCAAGGTCAACCGAGCACTGAAGCTTTCTTT
CATSGQGQPSTEAFF
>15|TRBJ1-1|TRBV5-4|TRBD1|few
TGTGCCAGCAGCTCGAGGACAGGGTGGATCACTGAAGCTTTCTTT
CASSSRTGWITEAFF
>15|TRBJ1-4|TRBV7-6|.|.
TGTGCCAGCAGCTCCCTAGGGGTTCCTAATGAAAAACTGTTTTTT
CASSSLGVPNEKLFF
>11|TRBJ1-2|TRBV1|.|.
TGCACCAGCAGCCATAACTATGGCTACACCTTC
CTSSHNYGYTF
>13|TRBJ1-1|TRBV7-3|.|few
TGTGCCAGCAGACTCGTAGCCGACACTGAAGCTTTCTTT
CASRLVADTEAFF
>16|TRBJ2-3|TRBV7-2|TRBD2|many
TGTGCCAGCAGCTTAGGGGTAGCGGGGTCGGCAGATACGCAGTATTTT
CASSLGVAGSADTQYF
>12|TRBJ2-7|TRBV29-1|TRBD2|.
TGCAGCGCCGGGGGGTCCCTCTACGAGCAGTACTTC
CSAGGSLYEQYF
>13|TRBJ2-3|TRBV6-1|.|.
TGTGCCAGCAGTGAAGGCCTTCCAGATACGCAGTATTTT
CASSEGLPDTQYF
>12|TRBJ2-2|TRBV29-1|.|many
TGCAGCGTCGCTAAACCCACCGGGGAGCTGTTTTTT
CSVAKPTGELFF
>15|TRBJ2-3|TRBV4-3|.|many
TGCGCCAGCAGCCAAGATCCGAAGCGGGCGGATACGCAGTATTTT
CASSQDPKRADTQYF
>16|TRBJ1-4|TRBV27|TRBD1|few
TGTGCCAGCAGTTTGGGACAGGGAAGGTTCATTGAAAAACTGTTTTTT
CASSLGQGRFIEKLFF
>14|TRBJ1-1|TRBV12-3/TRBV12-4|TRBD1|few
TGTGCCAGCAGTACAGGGGGTTGGGGCACTGAAGCTTTCTTT
CASSTGGWGTEAFF
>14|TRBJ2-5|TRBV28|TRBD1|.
TGTGCCAGCAGGGGACAGGGTCGAGGTGAGACCCAGTACTTC
CASRGQGRGETQYF
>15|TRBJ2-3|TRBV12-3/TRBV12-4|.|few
TGTGCCAGCACCAGCCGTCCCTCTAGCACAGATACGCAGTATTTT
CASTSRPSSTDTQYF
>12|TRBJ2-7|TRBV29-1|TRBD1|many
TGCAGCGTGTGGGGACAGTCGGCCGAGCAGTACTTC
CSVWGQSAEQYF
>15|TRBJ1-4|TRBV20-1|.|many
TGCAGTGCTAGTGATGGGGCAGGGCCTAATGAAAAACTGTTTTTT
CSASDGAGPNEKLFF
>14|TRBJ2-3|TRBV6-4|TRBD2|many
TGTGCCAGCAGCGGGGGGGCTAGCACAGATACGCAGTATTTT
CASSGGASTDTQYF
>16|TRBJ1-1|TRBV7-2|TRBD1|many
TGTGCCAGCAGCTTAGAATCAGGGACAGGTGGATCTGAAGCTTTCTTT
CASSLESGTGGSEAFF
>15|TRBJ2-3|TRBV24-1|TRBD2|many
TGTGCCACCAGTGACGGACTAGCGGGGGGGAATACGCAGTATTTT
CATSDGLAGGNTQYF
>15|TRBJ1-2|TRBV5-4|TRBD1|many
TGTGCCAGCAGCTTGGCCGAGGCAGGGGGCTATGGCTACACCTTC
CASSLAEAGGYGYTF
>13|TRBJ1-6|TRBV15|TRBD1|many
TGTGCCACCAGCGGGACAGGGAATTCACCCCTCCACTTT
CATSGTGNSPLHF
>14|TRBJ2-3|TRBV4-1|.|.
TGCGCCAGCAGCCAGCCCACCCGGGCGGATACGCAGTATTTT
CASSQPTRADTQYF
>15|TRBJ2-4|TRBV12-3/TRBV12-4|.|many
TGTGCCAGCAGTTCCGGGCCCTCAGCCAAAAACATTCAGTACTTC
CASSSGPSAKNIQYF
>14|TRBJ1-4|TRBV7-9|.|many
TGTGCCAGCAGCTTAGCGGGGGGCGGATTGCAACTGTTTTTT
CASSLAGGGLQLFF
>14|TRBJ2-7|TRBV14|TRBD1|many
TGTGCCAGCAGCCGGGACAGGGCCTCCTACGAGCAGTACTTC
CASSRDRASYEQYF
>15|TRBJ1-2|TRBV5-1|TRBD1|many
TGCGCCAGCAGCTTACGGGGACAGGGAAGCTATGGCTACACCTTC
CASSLRGQGSYGYTF
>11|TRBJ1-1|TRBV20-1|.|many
TGCAGTGCTAGTACTGGAAATGAAGCTTTCTTT
CSASTGNEAFF
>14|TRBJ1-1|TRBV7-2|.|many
TGTGCCAGCAGCTTTCACTGGGACGGTAGTGAAGCTTTCTTT
CASSFHWDGSEAFF